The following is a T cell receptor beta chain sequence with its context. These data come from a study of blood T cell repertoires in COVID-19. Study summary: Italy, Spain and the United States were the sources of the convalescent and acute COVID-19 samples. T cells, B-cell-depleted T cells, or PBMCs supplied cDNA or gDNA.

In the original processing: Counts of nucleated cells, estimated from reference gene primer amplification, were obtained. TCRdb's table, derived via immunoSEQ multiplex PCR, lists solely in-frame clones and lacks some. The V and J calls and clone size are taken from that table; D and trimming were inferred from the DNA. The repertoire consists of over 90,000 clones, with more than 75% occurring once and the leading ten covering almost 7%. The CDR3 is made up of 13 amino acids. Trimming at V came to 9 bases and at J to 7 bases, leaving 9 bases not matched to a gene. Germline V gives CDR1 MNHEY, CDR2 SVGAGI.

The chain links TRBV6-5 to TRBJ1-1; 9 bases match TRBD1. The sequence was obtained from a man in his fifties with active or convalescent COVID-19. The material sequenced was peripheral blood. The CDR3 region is CASPGQGAFEAFF. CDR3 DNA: TGTGCCAGTCCGGGACAGGGAGCCTTTGAAGCTTTCTTT.